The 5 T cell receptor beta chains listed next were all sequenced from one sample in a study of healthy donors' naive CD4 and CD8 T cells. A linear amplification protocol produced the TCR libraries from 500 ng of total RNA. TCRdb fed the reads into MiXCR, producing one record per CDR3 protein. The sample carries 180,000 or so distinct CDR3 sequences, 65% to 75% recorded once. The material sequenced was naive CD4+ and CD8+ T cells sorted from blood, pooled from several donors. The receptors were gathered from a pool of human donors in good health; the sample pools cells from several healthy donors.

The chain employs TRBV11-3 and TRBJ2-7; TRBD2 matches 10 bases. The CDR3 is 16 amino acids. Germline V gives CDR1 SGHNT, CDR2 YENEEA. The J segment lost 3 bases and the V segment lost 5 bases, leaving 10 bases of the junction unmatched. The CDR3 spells CASSHATSGNFYEQYF. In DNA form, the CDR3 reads TGTGCCAGCAGCCACGCAACTAGCGGGAATTTCTACGAGCAGTACTTC.

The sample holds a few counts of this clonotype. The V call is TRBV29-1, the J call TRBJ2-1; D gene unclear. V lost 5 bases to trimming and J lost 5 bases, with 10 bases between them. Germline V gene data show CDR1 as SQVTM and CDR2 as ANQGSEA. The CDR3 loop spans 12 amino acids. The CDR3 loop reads CSVFPLDNEQFF. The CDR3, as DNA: TGCAGCGTTTTCCCCCTAGACAATGAGCAGTTCTTC.

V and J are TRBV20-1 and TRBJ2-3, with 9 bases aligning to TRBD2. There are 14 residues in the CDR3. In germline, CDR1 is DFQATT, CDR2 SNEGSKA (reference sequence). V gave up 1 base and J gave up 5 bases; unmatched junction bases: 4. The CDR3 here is CSARVAGGQDTQYF. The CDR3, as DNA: TGCAGTGCTAGAGTCGCGGGAGGGCAAGATACGCAGTATTTT.

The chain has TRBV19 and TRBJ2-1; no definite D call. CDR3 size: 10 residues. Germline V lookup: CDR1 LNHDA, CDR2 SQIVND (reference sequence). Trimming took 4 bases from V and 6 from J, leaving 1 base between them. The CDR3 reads CASSSNEQFF. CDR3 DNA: TGTGCCAGTAGTAGCAATGAGCAGTTCTTC. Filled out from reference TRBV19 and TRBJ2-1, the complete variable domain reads DGGITQSPKYLFRKEGQNVTLSCEQNLNHDAMYWYRQDPGQGLRLIYYSQIVNDFQKGDIAEGYSVSREKKESFPLTVTSAQKNPTAFYLCASSSNEQFFGPGTRLTVL.

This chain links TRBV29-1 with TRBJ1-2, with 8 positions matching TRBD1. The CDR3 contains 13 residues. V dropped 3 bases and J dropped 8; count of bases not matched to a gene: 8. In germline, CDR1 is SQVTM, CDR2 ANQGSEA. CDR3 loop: CSVDLQGARGYTF. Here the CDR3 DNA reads TGCAGCGTTGACCTTCAGGGGGCGCGAGGCTACACCTTC.